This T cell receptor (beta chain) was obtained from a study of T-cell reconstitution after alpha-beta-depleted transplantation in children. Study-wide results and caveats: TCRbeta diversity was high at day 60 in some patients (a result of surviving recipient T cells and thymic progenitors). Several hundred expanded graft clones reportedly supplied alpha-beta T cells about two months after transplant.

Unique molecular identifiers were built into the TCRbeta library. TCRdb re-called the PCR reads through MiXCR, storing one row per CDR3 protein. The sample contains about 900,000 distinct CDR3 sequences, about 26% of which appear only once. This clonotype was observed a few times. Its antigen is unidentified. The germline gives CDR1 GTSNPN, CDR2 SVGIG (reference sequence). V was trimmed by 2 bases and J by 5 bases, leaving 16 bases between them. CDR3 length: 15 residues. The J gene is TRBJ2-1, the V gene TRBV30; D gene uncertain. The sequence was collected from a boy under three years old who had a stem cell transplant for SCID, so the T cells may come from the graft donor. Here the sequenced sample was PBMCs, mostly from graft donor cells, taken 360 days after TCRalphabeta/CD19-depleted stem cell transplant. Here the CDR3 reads CAWSTYTTNNNEQFF. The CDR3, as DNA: TGTGCCTGGAGTACTTACACAACTAACAACAATGAGCAGTTCTTC.